This T cell receptor (beta chain) comes out of a study of blood T cell repertoires in COVID-19. This CDR3 is built from 13 residues. CDR1 is LGHDT and CDR2 is YNNKEL in the germline V gene (reference sequence). Trimming cost V 3 bases and J 8 bases; bases outside gene matches: 5. Profiled with immunoSEQ multiplex PCR; TCRdb holds only in-frame clones, not every one. The sample lists approximately 280,000 clones, 90% occurring once. The sequence was collected from a young woman with acute COVID-19. The chain has TRBV3-1 (or the pseudogene TRBV3-2) and TRBJ1-2; TRBD1 aligns across 8 bases. The specimen was PBMCs or T cells enriched from blood (not recorded which). CDR3 amino acids: CASSQQGAKGYTF. CDR3 sequence (DNA): TGTGCCAGCAGCCAGCAGGGGGCGAAAGGCTACACCTTC.